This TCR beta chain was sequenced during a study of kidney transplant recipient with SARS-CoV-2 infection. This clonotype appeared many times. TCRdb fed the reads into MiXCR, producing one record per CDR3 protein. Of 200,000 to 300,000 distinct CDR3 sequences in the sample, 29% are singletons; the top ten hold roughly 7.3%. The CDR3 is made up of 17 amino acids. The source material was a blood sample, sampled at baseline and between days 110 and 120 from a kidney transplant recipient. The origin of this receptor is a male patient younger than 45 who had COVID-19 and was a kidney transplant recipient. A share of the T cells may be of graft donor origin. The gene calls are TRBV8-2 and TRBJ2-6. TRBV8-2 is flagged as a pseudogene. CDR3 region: CGIVGRITQSRANVLTF. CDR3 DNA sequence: TGTGGCATCGTCGGAAGGATAACACAAAGTCGGGCCAACGTCCTGACTTTC.